The source of this T cell receptor (beta chain) is a study of radiation and T cells in renal cell carcinoma. Study in general: Nephrectomy followed 15 Gy stereotactic body radiation by 4 weeks. Findings and limits, study-wide: Baseline intratumoral clonotype presence is unknown without pretreatment biopsies.

For this clone: Its antigen remains unknown.

Sample time point: baseline pretreatment blood. Treatment: 15 Gy SBRT to primary tumor, nephrectomy 4 weeks later. Serial blood draws occurred at baseline and 2 and 4 weeks post-SBRT. CDR1 MNHNS and CDR2 SASEGT come from the germline V gene. With 3 bases removed from V and 8 bases from J, the gap between germline ends came to 13 bases. CDR3 length: 13 residues. Data came from immunoSEQ multiplex PCR; TCRdb stores just in-frame clones and leaves some out. The table records about 150,000 clones, approximately 90% of them present only once. The chain joins TRBV6-1 to TRBJ1-2; D gene uncertain. Sequences were derived from blood, sampled from a patient whose treatment included radiotherapy and nephrectomy. The clonotype was recovered from a woman aged 45 to 65 with renal cell carcinoma. In DNA, the CDR3 is TGTGCCAGCAGTGAGGCATCCTTAGGAGGCTACACCTTC. It translates to CASSEASLGGYTF.